A single sample is the source of the 13 T cell receptor beta chains below, sequenced in a study of T cell responses to AZD1222 COVID-19 vaccine. Profiled with immunoSEQ multiplex PCR; TCRdb holds only in-frame clones, not every one. The sample carries roughly 140,000 clones, around 90% recorded once. The sequences come from peripheral blood, collected 28 days after the second AZD1222 dose. All receptors come from an adult who received the AZD1222 COVID-19 vaccine.

The chain links TRBV13 to TRBJ2-5, with 8 bases aligning to TRBD1. This CDR3 has 14 amino acids. From germline, CDR1 is PRHDT and CDR2 FYEKMQ (reference sequence). The ends lost 4 bases at V and 2 bases at J; junction bases unmatched: 3. The CDR3 loop is CASSSGTGQETQYF. CDR3 bases: TGTGCCAGCAGCTCAGGGACAGGTCAAGAGACCCAGTACTTC. Looking up the rest from reference TRBV13 and TRBJ2-5 gives the full variable domain: AAGVIQSPRHLIKEKRETATLKCYPIPRHDTVYWYQQGPGQDPQFLISFYEKMQSDKGSIPDRFSAQQFSDYHSELNMSSLELGDSALYFCASSSGTGQETQYFGPGTRLLVL.

V and J are TRBV9 and TRBJ2-3; D possibly corresponds to TRBD1 (7 bases). The CDR3 loop spans 17 amino acids. Deletions cut 4 bases from V and 0 bases from J, with 18 bases between. Germline V lookup: CDR1 SGDLS, CDR2 YYNGEE. The CDR3 loop is CASSTRTGGASTDTQYF. DNA of the CDR3: TGTGCCAGCAGCACTAGGACAGGAGGGGCTAGCACAGATACGCAGTATTTT. Using reference TRBV9 and TRBJ2-3 for the parts outside the CDR3, the full variable domain is DSGVTQTPKHLITATGQRVTLRCSPRSGDLSVYWYQQSLDQGLQFLIQYYNGEERAKGNILERFSAQQFPDLHSELNLSSLELGDSALYFCASSTRTGGASTDTQYFGPGTRLTVL.

This chain connects TRBV7-2 to TRBJ1-2, with D possibly TRBD1 on 6 matching bases. This CDR3 is 14 amino acids long. Looked up from germline, CDR1 is SGHTA and CDR2 is FQGNSA. V lost 5 bases and J lost 7, with 17 bases in between. The CDR3 here is CASSPGVYYGGYTF. The CDR3 nucleotides are TGTGCCAGCAGCCCAGGGGTCTACTATGGTGGCTACACCTTC.

The chain joins TRBV2 to TRBJ1-2; 7 positions agree with TRBD1. The CDR3 has 13 residues. Germline V gene data show CDR1 as SNHLY and CDR2 as FYNNEI. V was pared by 6 bases and J by 2 bases, with 3 bases of the junction left unmatched. CDR3 DNA: TGTGCCAGCAGGGGGGACAGAAACTATGGCTACACCTTC. Protein: CASRGDRNYGYTF.

This clone was seen a few times. The chain uses TRBV11-1 and TRBJ1-2; D is uncertain. The V end was cut by 5 bases, the J end by 8 bases, with 15 bases between. CDR3 length equals 13 residues. Germline CDR1 is SGHAT and CDR2 is FQDESV (reference sequence). The CDR3 nucleotides read TGTGCCAGCAGCCCAACCGGGAGTGTGGGCTACACCTTC. Its translation is CASSPTGSVGYTF.

The V call is TRBV7-3, the J call TRBJ2-3, with 11 positions matching TRBD2. The length of the CDR3 is 16 residues. V was pared by 3 bases and J by 2 bases, with 4 bases of the junction left unmatched. Germline V gene data show CDR1 as SGHTA and CDR2 as FQGTGA. The CDR3 sequence is CASSFTSGGYTDTQYF. CDR3 DNA: TGTGCCAGCAGCTTTACTAGCGGGGGCTACACAGATACGCAGTATTTT.

This clone was recorded once. The CDR3 reads CASSNGPPQSSPLHF. The CDR3 DNA follows: TGTGCCAGCAGTAATGGACCCCCTCAGAGTTCACCCCTCCACTTT. The rearrangement links TRBV6-6 to TRBJ1-6; D remains ambiguous. V lost 5 bases to trimming and J lost 9 bases, with 17 bases between them. The V gene's germline CDR1 is MNHNY and CDR2 SVGAGI (reference sequence). The CDR3 is 15 amino acids.

The chain is built from TRBV2 and TRBJ2-7, with a weak D call TRBD1 (5 bases). The CDR3 is made up of 14 amino acids. Germline V gene lookup returns CDR1 SNHLY and CDR2 FYNNEI. V lost 7 bases, J lost 6 bases, and 19 bases lay in between. DNA of the CDR3: TGTGCCAGCATCGGACAAGCCCGCTCCGGCGAGCAGTACTTC. This codes for CASIGQARSGEQYF.

The table lists this clone with a count of one. V is TRBV7-9 and J is TRBJ1-4, with D possibly being TRBD1 (5 bases). Trimming shortened V by 2 bases and J by 3 bases, and 10 bases separated the two germline ends. Germline V gene lookup returns CDR1 SEHNR and CDR2 FQNEAQ (reference sequence). This CDR3 contains 15 residues. Written as DNA, the CDR3 is TGTGCCAGCAGCTTAAAAGGGGCTTCTAATGAAAAACTGTTTTTT. Amino acids: CASSLKGASNEKLFF.

The genes are TRBV15 and TRBJ2-1; D is undetermined. The V end was cut by 1 base, the J end by 12 bases, with 10 bases between. Per germline, CDR1 LNHNV and CDR2 YYDKDF (reference sequence). CDR3 size: 12 residues. The CDR3 DNA reads TGTGCCACCAGCAGAGGTCCCGAGTGGCAGTTCTTC. This codes for CATSRGPEWQFF.

This chain joins TRBV19 and TRBJ1-2; TRBD1 matches 7 bases. The length of the CDR3 is 15 residues. The V segment lost 7 bases and the J segment 2 bases; nucleotides outside the gene matches: 10. CDR1 and CDR2 (germline): LNHDA, SQIVND (reference sequence). The CDR3 sequence is CASTASVQGNYGYTF. CDR3 coding DNA: TGTGCCAGTACCGCGTCAGTACAGGGGAACTATGGCTACACCTTC.

The gene calls are TRBV27 and TRBJ1-1; D uncertain. There are 13 residues in the CDR3. CDR1 is MNHEY, CDR2 SMNVEV, per germline (reference sequence). The ends were cut back, 5 bases at V and 0 bases at J, with 7 bases in the middle. Here the CDR3 DNA reads TGTGCCAGCAGTCCCCAAATGAACACTGAAGCTTTCTTT. This codes for CASSPQMNTEAFF.

Comment on this clone: The same CDR3 can be traced to other DNA sequences in this sample. The J gene is TRBJ1-2, the V gene TRBV6-5; 9 positions agree with TRBD1. The ends lost 6 bases at V and 2 bases at J; junction bases unmatched: 4. The CDR3 contains 14 residues. Germline V lookup: CDR1 MNHEY, CDR2 SVGAGI. DNA for the CDR3: TGTGCCAGCAGAACAGGGGGCAGGAACTATGGCTACACCTTC. Its protein product is CASRTGGRNYGYTF.